What follows describes a single T cell receptor (beta chain). This sample is part of a study of blood T cell repertoires in COVID-19. Study processing details: How many nucleated cells were present was estimated from reference gene primer amplification. Data came from immunoSEQ multiplex PCR; TCRdb stores just in-frame clones and leaves some out. The V and J calls and clone size come from that table; D and trimming were worked out from the DNA. The table shows roughly 200,000 clones, with 86% occurring only once. Germline assignment: CDR1 SGDLS and CDR2 YYNGEE. This CDR3 comprises 17 residues. Trimming took 2 bases from V and 4 from J; bases not matched to a gene: 8.

The sequenced material came from peripheral blood. This TCR was sampled from a woman aged 30 to 39 with active or convalescent COVID-19. The rearrangement joins TRBV9 to TRBJ2-2, with 10 bases aligning to TRBD1. Written as DNA, the CDR3 is TGTGCCAGCAGCGTGTTCTCCGGGACAGGGGTCACCGGGGAGCTGTTTTTT. As protein: CASSVFSGTGVTGELFF. The full variable domain, completed using reference TRBV9 and TRBJ2-2, is DSGVTQTPKHLITATGQRVTLRCSPRSGDLSVYWYQQSLDQGLQFLIQYYNGEERAKGNILERFSAQQFPDLHSELNLSSLELGDSALYFCASSVFSGTGVTGELFFGEGSRLTVL.